The 14 T cell receptor beta chains presented below share a single source sample, sequenced in a study of PD-1 blockade in classical Hodgkin lymphoma. Autologous stem cell transplantation was followed by relapse in every patient, and brentuximab vedotin exposure varied. TCRdb keeps only in-frame clones here, not all; method: immunoSEQ multiplex PCR. The data show about 28,000 clones, around 84% seen once. Sequencing was performed on peripheral blood mononuclear cells (PBMCs), taken before the second cycle of nivolumab. The receptors were sampled from a human donor with classical Hodgkin lymphoma.

The chain is built from TRBV7-9 and TRBJ1-5, with 8 bases that match TRBD1. The germline gives CDR1 SEHNR, CDR2 FQNEAQ (reference sequence). This CDR3 is built from 16 residues. The junction had 9 bases not matched to a gene; V was cut back by 5 bases and J by 3 bases. The chain's CDR3 is CASSPGTGFINQPQHF. CDR3 DNA sequence: TGTGCCAGCAGCCCTGGGACAGGATTCATCAATCAGCCCCAGCATTTT.

The chain employs TRBV5-5 and TRBJ2-7; TRBD2 might be the D (6 bases). Germline V lookup: CDR1 SGHKS, CDR2 YYEKEE (reference sequence). The CDR3 is 14 residues long. V lost 4 bases and J 6 bases, leaving 17 bases between the germline ends. This chain's CDR3 is CASSLGGLVREQYF. CDR3 in DNA: TGTGCCAGCAGCCTAGGAGGGCTAGTTCGCGAGCAGTACTTC.

The gene calls are TRBV7-4 and TRBJ2-7; D not resolved. Trimming left V 2 bases short and J 2 bases short, with 13 bases between. This CDR3 spans 15 amino acids. CDR1 SGHVT and CDR2 SQSDAQ come from the germline V gene. CDR3 in DNA: TGTGCCAGCAGCTTAAAGTGTCAAAAGCCCTACGAGCAGTACTTC. Residues: CASSLKCQKPYEQYF.

This sequence joins TRBV19 and TRBJ1-2; the D is unclear. The CDR3 contains 14 residues. The V gene lost 3 bases and the J gene lost 2 bases, with 10 bases spanning the gap. From germline, CDR1 is LNHDA and CDR2 SQIVND (reference sequence). The CDR3 reads CASSMQQANYGYTF. CDR3 nucleotide sequence: TGTGCCAGTAGTATGCAGCAGGCGAACTATGGCTACACCTTC.

The chain carries TRBV7-9 and TRBJ2-3; D gene uncertain. V lost 9 bases and J 3 bases, leaving 10 bases between the germline ends. CDR1 SEHNR and CDR2 FQNEAQ come from the germline V gene (reference sequence). This CDR3 is 12 amino acids long. The CDR3 loop reads CASNARTDTQYF. The CDR3 bases are TGTGCCAGTAATGCGCGGACAGATACGCAGTATTTT.

Concerning this clone itself: The junction differs from germline at one of its ends, possibly a read error. This CDR3 reads CACRGQATDTQYF. Here the CDR3 DNA reads TGTGCCTGCAGGGGACAGGCCACAGATACGCAGTATTTT. The V gene is TRBV25-1, the J gene TRBJ2-3; 8 positions match TRBD1. This CDR3 spans 13 amino acids. CDR1 and CDR2 (germline): MGHDK, SYGVNS.

The V and J genes are TRBV30 and TRBJ1-3, with a tentative D call TRBD1 (5 bases). This CDR3 comprises 13 residues. Germline V CDR1 and CDR2: GTSNPN, SVGIG (reference sequence). The V and J ends lost 2 bases and 2 bases respectively, with 7 bases between them. The CDR3 nucleotides are TGTGCCTGGAGTTTGACAGCTGGAAACACCATATATTTT. Its translation is CAWSLTAGNTIYF.

This clone showed up just once. The chain combines TRBV4-1 with TRBJ2-5; 7 bases are a match to TRBD1. V gave up 3 bases and J gave up 1 base; unmatched junction bases: 2. CDR1 is MGHRA, CDR2 YSYEKL, per germline. The CDR3 length is 14 residues. CDR3 loop: CASSHDRVQETQYF. In DNA, the CDR3 is TGCGCCAGCAGCCACGACAGGGTCCAAGAGACCCAGTACTTC.

The chain recombines TRBV16 with TRBJ2-1; 10 bases are a match to TRBD1. The CDR3 covers 14 residues. V lost 4 bases to trimming and J lost 8 bases; unmatched junction nucleotides: 5. The V gene's germline CDR1 is KGHSY and CDR2 FQNENV. Here the CDR3 DNA reads TGTGCCAGCAGCCGGGGACAGGGGAGGGATGAGCAGTTCTTC. This codes for CASSRGQGRDEQFF.

This clone was detected a few times. The chain carries TRBV5-1 and TRBJ1-6, with a tentative D call TRBD1 (5 bases). The CDR3 totals 16 residues. Germline V gives CDR1 SGHRS, CDR2 YFSETQ. V shed 0 bases and J shed 7 bases, with 14 bases lying between them. The CDR3 DNA reads as TGCGCCAGCAGCTTGGAAGGGACGGGTGTGAATTCACCCCTCCACTTT. Encoded protein: CASSLEGTGVNSPLHF.

The rearrangement links TRBV7-3 to TRBJ1-1; D gene ambiguous. This CDR3 comprises 13 residues. Trimming shortened V by 5 bases and J by 4 bases, and 11 bases separated the two germline ends. Germline CDR1 SGHTA, CDR2 FQGTGA. CDR3 loop: CASSTDPGTEAFF. CDR3 bases: TGTGCCAGCAGCACCGACCCGGGCACTGAAGCTTTCTTT.

This clone has a handful of counts. The V gene is TRBV10-3, the J gene TRBJ2-5; the D gene is possibly TRBD1 (6 bases). Looked up from germline, CDR1 is ENHRY and CDR2 is SYGVKD. This CDR3 is 12 amino acids long. V shed 3 bases and J shed 4 bases, with 6 bases lying between them. In DNA form, the CDR3 reads TGTGCCATCAGTGAAGGGGGAGAGACCCAGTACTTC. Translating it yields CAISEGGETQYF.

V gene TRBV2 combines with J gene TRBJ1-5, with D perhaps matching TRBD1 (6 bases). The CDR3 contains 12 residues. Per germline, CDR1 SNHLY and CDR2 FYNNEI. Deletions cut 4 bases from V and 8 bases from J, with 9 bases between. CDR3 sequence reads: CASSGGQKPQHF. CDR3 coding DNA: TGTGCCAGCAGTGGAGGACAGAAGCCCCAGCATTTT.

The chain has TRBV12-5 and TRBJ1-6, with D unresolved. Germline CDR1 reads LGHNT; CDR2 reads FRNRAP. The CDR3 is 13 residues long. Trimming removed 1 base at V and 4 bases at J, with 2 bases between. The CDR3 here is CASGLGYNSPLHF. The DNA for the CDR3 is TGTGCTAGTGGTTTGGGGTATAATTCACCCCTCCACTTT.